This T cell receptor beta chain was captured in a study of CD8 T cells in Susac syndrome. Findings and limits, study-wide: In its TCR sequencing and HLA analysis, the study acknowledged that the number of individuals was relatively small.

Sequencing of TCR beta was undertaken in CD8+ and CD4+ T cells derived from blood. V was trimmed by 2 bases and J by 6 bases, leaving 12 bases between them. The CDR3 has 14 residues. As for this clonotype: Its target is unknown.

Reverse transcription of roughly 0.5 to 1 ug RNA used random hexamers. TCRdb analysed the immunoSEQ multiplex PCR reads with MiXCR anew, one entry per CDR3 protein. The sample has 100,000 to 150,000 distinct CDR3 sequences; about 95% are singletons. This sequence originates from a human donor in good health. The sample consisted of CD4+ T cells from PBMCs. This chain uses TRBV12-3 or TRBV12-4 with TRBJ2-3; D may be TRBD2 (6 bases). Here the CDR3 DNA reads TGTGCCAGCAGTTTATGGCTCGGAGGGGATACGCAGTATTTT. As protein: CASSLWLGGDTQYF.